One TCR beta chain is described in this entry. Its antigen is not known. The authors gated naive CD8+ T cells as CD45RO-CCR7+CD27+CD95-. The CDR3 spans 12 residues. Germline V gene sequence: CDR1 SQVTM, CDR2 ANQGSEA. This record comes from a study of CXCR3-negative and CXCR3-positive naive CD8 T cells. Notes on the study in general: Memory CD8+ cells showed much lower diversity, while both naive subsets displayed comparably high diversity. Compared with CXCR3-negative naive cells, CXCR3-positive naive cells showed more hydrophobic TRB CDR3s. TRB CDR3 properties were used to infer TCR strength, and surface CD5 was comparable between naive subsets.

Libraries of TRB cDNA were made by 5' RACE and carried UMIs. With the 5' RACE reads reprocessed, TCRdb shows one record per CDR3 protein and no DNA. Its clone listing holds some 130,000 distinct CDR3 sequences. This clonotype was obtained from a human donor in good health. Some clones in this sample may be carry-over from other donors' samples. The chain combines TRBV29-1 with TRBJ1-1. Sequencing was done on a sample of naive CXCR3- CD8+ T cells from blood. The subset denotes: CD45RO-CCR7+CD27+CD95- naive CD8+ T cells lacking CXCR3 (TNR3-). CDR3 protein: CSVGYMNTEAFF.